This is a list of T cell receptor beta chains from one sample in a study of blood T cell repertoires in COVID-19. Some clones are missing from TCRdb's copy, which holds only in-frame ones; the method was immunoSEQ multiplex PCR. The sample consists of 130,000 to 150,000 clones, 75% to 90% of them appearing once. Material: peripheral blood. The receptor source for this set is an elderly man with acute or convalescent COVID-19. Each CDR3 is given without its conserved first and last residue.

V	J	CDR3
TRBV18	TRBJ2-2	ASSPELAGAGELF
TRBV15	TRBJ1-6	ATSRGEGSPDSPLH
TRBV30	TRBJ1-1	AFQYLRGYTEAF
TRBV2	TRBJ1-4	ASSQYGTDEKLF
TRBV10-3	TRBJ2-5	ANSSGGDETQY
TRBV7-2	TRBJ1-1	ASSFSGGRTEAF
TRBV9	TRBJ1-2	ASSVVGTGGGDGYT
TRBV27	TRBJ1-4	ASSFRTNEKLF
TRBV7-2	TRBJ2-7	ASSLVREREQY
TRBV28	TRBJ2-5	ASSLRDFIQETQY
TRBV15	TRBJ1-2	ATSGSRTDGYT
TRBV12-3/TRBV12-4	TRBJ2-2	ASSFRGELF
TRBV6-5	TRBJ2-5	ASSGLAARETQY
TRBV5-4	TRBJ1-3	ASSYLGNTIY
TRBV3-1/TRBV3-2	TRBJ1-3	ASSPEAGQGTTIY
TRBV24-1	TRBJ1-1	ATRGQTNTEAF
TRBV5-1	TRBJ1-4	ASSRGGDEKLF
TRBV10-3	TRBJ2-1	AISGTSGGSNEQF
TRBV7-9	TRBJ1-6	ASSLGPSWERSPLH
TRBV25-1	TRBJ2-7	ASSDVSEGAYEQY
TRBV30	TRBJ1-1	AWSVIGAPNTEAF
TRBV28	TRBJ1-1	ASSLRVEAF
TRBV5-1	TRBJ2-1	ASGASGGKNEQF
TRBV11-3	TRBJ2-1	ASSPGTSFINEQF
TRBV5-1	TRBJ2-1	ASSKQGNEQF
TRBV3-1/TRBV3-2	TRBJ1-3	ASSVGATSGNTIY
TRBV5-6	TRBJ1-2	ASTYARGHGYT
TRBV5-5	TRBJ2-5	ASSLGRVAETQY
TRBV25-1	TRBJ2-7	ASSDRVAIYEQY
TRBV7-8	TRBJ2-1	ASSPYGLADL
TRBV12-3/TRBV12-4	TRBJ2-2	ASSLSAGELF
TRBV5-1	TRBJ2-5	ATSLQGIQETQY
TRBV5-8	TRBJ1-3	ASSPGGENTIY
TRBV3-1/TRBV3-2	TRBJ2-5	ASSQVLTSTETQY
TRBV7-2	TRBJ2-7	ASKASGGPEHEQY
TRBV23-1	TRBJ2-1	ASSQRLPAEGNEQF
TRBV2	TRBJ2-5	ASSAQKGETQY
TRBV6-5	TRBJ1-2	ASSYSGDRYGYT
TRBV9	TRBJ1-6	ASSVASSYNSPLH
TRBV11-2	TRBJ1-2	ASSLVQGWNYGYT
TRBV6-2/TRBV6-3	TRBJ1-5	ASSDRSSNQPQH
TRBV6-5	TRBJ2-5	ASSPGGHQETQY
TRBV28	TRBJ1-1	ASRRQGAGTEAF
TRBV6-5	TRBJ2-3	ASIPAGGLTDTQY
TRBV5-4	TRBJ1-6	ASSYGGPDNSPLH
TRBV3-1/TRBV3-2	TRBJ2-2	ASSLTRTGPGELF
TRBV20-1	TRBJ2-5	SARHSETQY
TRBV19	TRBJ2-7	ASSLWTSGVSYEQY
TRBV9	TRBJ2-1	ASSVATGWPEQF
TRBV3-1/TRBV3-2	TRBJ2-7	ASSQGSGRSYEQY
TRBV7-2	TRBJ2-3	ASSYGIAGGLGDTQY
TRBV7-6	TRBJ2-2	ASSLGTGSTGELF
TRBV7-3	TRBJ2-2	ASSPTVPGELF
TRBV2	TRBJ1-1	ASSDEGVSTEAF
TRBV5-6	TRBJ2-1	ASSLSQVQGHEQF
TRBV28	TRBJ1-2	ASGTANYGYT
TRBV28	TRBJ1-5	AIQGGNQPQH
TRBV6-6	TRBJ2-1	ASSWRSGRDNEQF